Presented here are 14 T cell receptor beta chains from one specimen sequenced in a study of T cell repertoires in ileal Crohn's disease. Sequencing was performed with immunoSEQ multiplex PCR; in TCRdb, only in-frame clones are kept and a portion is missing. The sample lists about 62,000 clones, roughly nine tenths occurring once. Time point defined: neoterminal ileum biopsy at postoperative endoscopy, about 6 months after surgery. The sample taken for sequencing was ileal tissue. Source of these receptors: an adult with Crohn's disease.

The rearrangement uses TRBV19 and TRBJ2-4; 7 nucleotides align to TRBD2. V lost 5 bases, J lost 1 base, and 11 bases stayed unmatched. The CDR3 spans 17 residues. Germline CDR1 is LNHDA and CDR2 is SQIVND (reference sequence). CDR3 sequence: CASSPRGGTVAKNIQYF. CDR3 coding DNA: TGTGCCAGTAGTCCCCGGGGAGGGACCGTGGCCAAAAACATTCAGTACTTC. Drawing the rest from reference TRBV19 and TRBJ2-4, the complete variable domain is DGGITQSPKYLFRKEGQNVTLSCEQNLNHDAMYWYRQDPGQGLRLIYYSQIVNDFQKGDIAEGYSVSREKKESFPLTVTSAQKNPTAFYLCASSPRGGTVAKNIQYFGAGTRLSVL.

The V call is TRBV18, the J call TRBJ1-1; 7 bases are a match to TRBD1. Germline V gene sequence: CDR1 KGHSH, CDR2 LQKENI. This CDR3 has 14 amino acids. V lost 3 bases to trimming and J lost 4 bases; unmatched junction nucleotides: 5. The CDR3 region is CASSPTGRPTEAFF. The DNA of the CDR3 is TGTGCCAGCTCACCGACAGGGAGGCCCACTGAAGCTTTCTTT. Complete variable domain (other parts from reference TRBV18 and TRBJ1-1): NAGVMQNPRHLVRRRGQEARLRCSPMKGHSHVYWYRQLPEEGLKFMVYLQKENIIDESGMPKERFSAEFPKEGPSILRIQQVVRGDSAAYFCASSPTGRPTEAFFGQGTRLTVV.

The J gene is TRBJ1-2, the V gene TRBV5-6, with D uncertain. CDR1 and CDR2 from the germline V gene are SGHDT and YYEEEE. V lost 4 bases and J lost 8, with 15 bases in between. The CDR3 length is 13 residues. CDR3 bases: TGTGCCAGCAGCGACCGCCTAGACGGCGGCTACACCTTC. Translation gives CASSDRLDGGYTF.

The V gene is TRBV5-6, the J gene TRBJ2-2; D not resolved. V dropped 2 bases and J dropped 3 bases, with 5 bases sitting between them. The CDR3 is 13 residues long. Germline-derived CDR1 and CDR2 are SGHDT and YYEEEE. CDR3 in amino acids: CASSFIDTGELFF. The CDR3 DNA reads TGTGCCAGCAGCTTTATCGACACCGGGGAGCTGTTTTTT. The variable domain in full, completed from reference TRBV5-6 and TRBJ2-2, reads DAGVTQSPTHLIKTRGQQVTLRCSPKSGHDTVSWYQQALGQGPQFIFQYYEEEERQRGNFPDRFSGHQFPNYSSELNVNALLLGDSALYLCASSFIDTGELFFGEGSRLTVL.

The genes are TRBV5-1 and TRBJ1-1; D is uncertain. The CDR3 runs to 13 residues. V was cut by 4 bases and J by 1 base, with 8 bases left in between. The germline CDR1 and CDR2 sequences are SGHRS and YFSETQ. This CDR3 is CASSVQSNTEAFF. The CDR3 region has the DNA TGCGCCAGCAGCGTTCAATCGAACACTGAAGCTTTCTTT.

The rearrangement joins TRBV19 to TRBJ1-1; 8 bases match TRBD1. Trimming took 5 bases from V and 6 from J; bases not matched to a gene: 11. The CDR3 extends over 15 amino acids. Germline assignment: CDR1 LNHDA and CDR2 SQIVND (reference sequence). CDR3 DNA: TGTGCCAGTAGTGGACAGGGACTTAGGAGGGCTGAAGCTTTCTTT. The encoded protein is CASSGQGLRRAEAFF.

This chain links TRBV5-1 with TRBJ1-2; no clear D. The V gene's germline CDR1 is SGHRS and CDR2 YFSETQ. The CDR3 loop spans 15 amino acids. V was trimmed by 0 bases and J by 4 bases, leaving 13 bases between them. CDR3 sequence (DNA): TGCGCCAGCAGCTTGGGGCCCCTTCTCACCTATGGCTACACCTTC. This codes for CASSLGPLLTYGYTF.

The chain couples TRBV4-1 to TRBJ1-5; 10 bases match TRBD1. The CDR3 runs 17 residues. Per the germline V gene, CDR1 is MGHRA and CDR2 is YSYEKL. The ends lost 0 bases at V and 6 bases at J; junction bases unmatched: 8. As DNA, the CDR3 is TGCGCCAGCAGCCAAGAGGTGGGACAGGGGTTTGGTCAGCCCCAGCATTTT. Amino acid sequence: CASSQEVGQGFGQPQHF.

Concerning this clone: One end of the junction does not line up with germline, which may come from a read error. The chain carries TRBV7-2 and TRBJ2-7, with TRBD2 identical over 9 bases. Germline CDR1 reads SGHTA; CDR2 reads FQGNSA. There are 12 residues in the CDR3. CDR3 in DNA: TGTGCCAGCAGCCACGTACCGGGACTAGCAAGCTTC. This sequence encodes CASSHVPGLASF.

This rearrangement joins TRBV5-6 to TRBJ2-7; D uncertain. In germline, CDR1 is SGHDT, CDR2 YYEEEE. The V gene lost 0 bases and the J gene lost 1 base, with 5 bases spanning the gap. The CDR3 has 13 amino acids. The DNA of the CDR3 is TGTGCCAGCAGCTTGGGGCAGTCCTACGAGCAGTACTTC. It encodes CASSLGQSYEQYF.

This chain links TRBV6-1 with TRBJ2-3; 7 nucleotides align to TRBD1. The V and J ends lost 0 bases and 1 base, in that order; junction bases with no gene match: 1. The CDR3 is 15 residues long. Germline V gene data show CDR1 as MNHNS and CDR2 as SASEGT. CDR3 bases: TGTGCCAGCAGTGAAGCGACAGGGCGCACAGATACGCAGTATTTT. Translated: CASSEATGRTDTQYF.

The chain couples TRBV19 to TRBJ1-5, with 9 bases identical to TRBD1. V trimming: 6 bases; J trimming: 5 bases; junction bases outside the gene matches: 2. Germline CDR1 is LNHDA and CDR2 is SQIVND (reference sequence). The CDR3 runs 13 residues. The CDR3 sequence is CASRRTGDQPQHF. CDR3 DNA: TGTGCCAGTAGACGGACAGGGGATCAGCCCCAGCATTTT.

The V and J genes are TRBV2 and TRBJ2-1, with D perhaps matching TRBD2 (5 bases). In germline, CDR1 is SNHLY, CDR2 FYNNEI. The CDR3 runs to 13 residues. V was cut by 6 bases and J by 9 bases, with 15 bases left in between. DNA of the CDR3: TGTGCCAGCAGGGCACTAGGTTCAAGTGAGCAGTTCTTC. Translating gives CASRALGSSEQFF.

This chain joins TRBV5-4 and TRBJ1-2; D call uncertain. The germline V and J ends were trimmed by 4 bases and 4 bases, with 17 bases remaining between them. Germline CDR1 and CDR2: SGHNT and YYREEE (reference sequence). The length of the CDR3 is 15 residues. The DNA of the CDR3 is TGTGCCAGCAGCCAAACCCAAGGTTCGGGCTATGGCTACACCTTC. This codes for CASSQTQGSGYGYTF.